This T cell receptor (beta chain) was obtained from a study of shared clonotypes between healthy human individuals (TCRdb year 2020). About the investigation overall: The cohort included three men and a couple of women between 18 and 49 years of age. For each donor, three plates each were used for CD4 naive and CD4 memory, two plates were used for CD8 naive, and one plate was used for CD8 memory. Blood TCR repertoires of several healthy adults were deeply sequenced to estimate repertoire size and the extent of clonotype sharing between individuals. To increase sequencing depth and limit assay-specific biases, different laboratories used diverse techniques to prepare libraries and sequence TCR repertoires. Each donor's leukapheresis produced roughly between about 0.9 and 9.5 billion PBMCs. The paper as a whole reports these results and caveats: Higher generation probabilities were observed for clonotypes shared by all four sorted-subset donors than for non-shared clonotypes. Across several donors, around 5% of naive CD4, 3.5% of naive CD8, roughly 2.3% of memory CD4, and 0.3% to 0.45% of memory CD8 clonotypes were shared. Based on pairwise subsampling, the degree of clonotype sharing among donors was expected to be affected by sequencing depth. Naive subsets generally had larger estimated clonotype richness than memory subsets did. Because the study included only a small number of donors, the genetic and exposure-history diversity represented was limited. Sampling was restricted to blood, and TCR repertoires in tissue are likely to differ from TCR repertoires in blood. Rarefaction of sorted-subset datasets indicated incomplete sequencing despite the large sequencing depth.

The donors were healthy, HIV-negative adults with no recently reported acute infections or vaccinations. Only Caucasian adults living in Nashville, Tennessee, USA were represented among the donors. Magnetic negative selection was used to enrich CD4+ T cells, after which naive cells were positively selected on CD45RA and the negative fraction became the memory subset. Blood was obtained by leukapheresis, after which PBMCs were separated by Ficoll-Histopaque density gradient centrifugation and cryopreserved in liquid nitrogen vapor phase. Purity and quantity of every magnetically sorted T cell population were checked by analytical flow cytometry. Genomic DNA was isolated from every sorted fraction and measured by UV absorbance on a Nanodrop 2000c. Concerning this clone: Its antigen is not yet known. Within one base of it there is no much larger clone, and no base qualities were kept. This CDR3 is also generated by other DNA sequences in the sample.

Using the deep immunoSEQ assay, TCR CDR3 regions were amplified from genomic DNA by multiplex PCR. Extracted genomic DNA from each cell subset was spread evenly across all wells of several immunoSEQ 96-well plates, with each plate serving as a replicate. For sorted subsets, around 200 ng genomic DNA, equal to tens of thousands of T cell genomes, was loaded into each replicate PCR. The purified libraries were quantified using a Qubit 3.0 fluorometer, sized with a Bioanalyzer 2100, and then quantified again using the KAPA Library Quantification kit. A separate single-read 150-cycle Illumina NextSeq 550 flow cell was used to sequence each immunoSEQ 96-well plate. The published analysis was carried out like this. Because the immunoSEQ output included only junctional sequences and no quality scores, the filtering could not be the same as the filtering used for full-length reads. To assign V/J genes and CDR3, sequences were annotated against IMGT germline references using PyIR, a Python wrapper for IgBLAST v1.9. Reads with weak V/J assignments (E-value above 1e-6), missing CDR3, stop codons, out-of-frame junctions, or ambiguous translated residues were removed. V3J clonotypes were defined by identical inferred V gene, J gene, and CDR3 amino acid sequence. Percentage overlap between repertoires was calculated by dividing the number of shared unique clonotypes by the size of the smaller repertoire. Three approaches were used to assess repertoire richness: RTK rarefaction, the Chao1 estimator, and Recon v2.1 estimates of unobserved clonotypes. OLGA was used to compute generation probabilities for all TCRbeta clonotypes that the gDNA method yielded from several donors. Not all clones reach the TCRdb copy of this immuneACCESS table, which keeps in-frame sequences only. Checked studies attribute under half of the gap to unresolved V genes and leave the rest unexplained. V, J and clone size derive from that table, while D and trimming were established from the DNA sequence. Recorded for this sample are 2 million to 2.5 million clones; more than 90% of them occurred a single time. The ten largest clones add up to around 0.13% of the sample.

This TCR was recovered from a man younger than 35 in good health. Sequenced: naive CD4+ T cells sorted from blood. The sample's cell subset or site label, in plain terms: CD45RA+ positively selected.

The DNA sequence is TGTGCCTGGAGTGTACTTGCTGGGGCCAACGTCCTGACTTTC. Translated, it gives CAWSVLAGANVLTF. The V and J genes are TRBV30 and TRBJ2-6; the D gene lacks a confident call. The CDR3 contains 14 residues, cysteine and phenylalanine counted. Solely the CDR3 DNA is kept, with 42 bases framed from the first base. Deletion took 0 bases off V and 2 bases off J, with a span of 5 bases between the germline ends. As encoded in the germline V gene (reference sequence), CDR1 is GTSNPN while CDR2 is SVGIG.